The 13 T cell receptor beta chains presented below share a single source sample, sequenced in a study of T cells after yellow fever vaccination. One entry per CDR3 protein, called by TCRdb with MiXCR from the 5' RACE reads. The sample yields approximately 550,000 distinct CDR3 sequences, about 19% seen once. Sequencing used PBMCs, obtained 15 days after the yellow fever booster vaccination. These receptors were obtained from a man younger than 45 who received the YFV17D yellow fever vaccine.

This clonotype has at least ten counts. The chain carries TRBV7-9 and TRBJ2-7, with 8 nucleotides matching TRBD1. CDR1 is SEHNR and CDR2 is FQNEAQ in the germline V gene (reference sequence). Trimming removed 4 bases from V and 3 bases from J; junction bases left unmatched: 11. This CDR3 comprises 16 residues. CDR3 sequence: CASSSNTGGHYYEQYF. The CDR3 region has the DNA TGTGCCAGCAGCTCAAACACAGGGGGACATTACTACGAGCAGTACTTC.

This clonotype turned up a few times. V and J are TRBV7-9 and TRBJ2-3, with 9 positions matching TRBD2. This CDR3 comprises 16 residues. The germline CDR1 and CDR2 sequences are SEHNR and FQNEAQ (reference sequence). Trimming at V came to 5 bases and at J to 4 bases, leaving 10 bases not matched to a gene. CDR3 loop: CASSIIAGVGSDTQYF. DNA for the CDR3: TGTGCCAGCAGCATAATAGCGGGAGTCGGGTCAGATACGCAGTATTTT.

The chain couples TRBV2 to TRBJ2-5; 8 bases align to TRBD2. Per the germline V gene, CDR1 is SNHLY and CDR2 is FYNNEI. The CDR3 consists of 16 residues. Trimming removed 9 bases from V and 5 bases from J; junction bases left unmatched: 17. CDR3 in amino acids: CASRTDLAGGDETQYF. The CDR3 coding sequence is TGTGCCAGTCGAACTGACCTCGCGGGAGGTGATGAGACCCAGTACTTC.

The chain employs TRBV19 and TRBJ2-6, with 8 bases aligning to TRBD1. Germline assignment: CDR1 LNHDA and CDR2 SQIVND (reference sequence). J lost 3 bases, V lost 6 bases, and 10 bases had no gene match. The CDR3 runs 17 residues. In DNA, the CDR3 is TGTGCCAGTAGCAGGGGACAGGCTGGTTTTGGGGCCAACGTCCTGACTTTC. Translation: CASSRGQAGFGANVLTF.

This chain connects TRBV20-1 to TRBJ2-2; tentative D call: TRBD2 (6 bases). The V and J ends lost 7 bases and 2 bases respectively, with 11 bases between them. Per the germline V gene, CDR1 is DFQATT and CDR2 is SNEGSKA (reference sequence). The CDR3 sequence is 13 residues long. CDR3 coding DNA: TGCAGTGTTTGCGGGGTAAACACCGGGGAGCTGTTTTTT. Amino acid sequence: CSVCGVNTGELFF.

The CDR3 region is CASRRSSGRGNEQFF. CDR3 nucleotide sequence: TGCGCCAGCAGGCGTTCTAGCGGGAGGGGTAATGAGCAGTTCTTC. The chain has TRBV10-2 and TRBJ2-1, with 12 bases fitting TRBD2. There are 15 residues in the CDR3. The V and J ends lost 6 bases and 7 bases, in that order; junction bases with no gene match: 7. Germline V CDR1 and CDR2: WSHSY, SAAADI.

The rearrangement joins TRBV6-1 to TRBJ1-2; D ambiguous. Germline loops: CDR1 MNHNS, CDR2 SASEGT. CDR3 length: 14 residues. The V gene lost 5 bases and the J gene lost 3 bases, with 13 bases spanning the gap. The CDR3 reads CASSPYVSYYGYTF. CDR3 nucleotide sequence: TGTGCCAGCAGTCCGTACGTCAGCTACTATGGCTACACCTTC.

This sequence joins TRBV2 and TRBJ2-1; 9 bases line up with TRBD2. V trimming: 6 bases; J trimming: 6 bases; junction bases outside the gene matches: 12. CDR3 length equals 16 residues. The germline V gene has CDR1 SNHLY and CDR2 FYNNEI. The CDR3 here is CASSPGLAGVLNEQFF. The CDR3 bases are TGTGCCAGCAGCCCGGGATTAGCGGGAGTCCTCAATGAGCAGTTCTTC.

This clonotype was seen a few times. The chain combines TRBV7-6 with TRBJ1-5; no clear D. The germline gives CDR1 SGHVS, CDR2 FNYEAQ. The CDR3 is 13 amino acids. V lost 4 bases and J 7 bases, leaving 11 bases between the germline ends. CDR3: CASSSWSGQPQHF. The CDR3 nucleotides are TGTGCCAGCAGCTCCTGGTCGGGGCAGCCCCAGCATTTT.

The V call is TRBV10-3, the J call TRBJ2-1, with D possibly matching TRBD1 (5 bases). Germline V CDR1 and CDR2: ENHRY, SYGVKD. There are 16 residues in the CDR3. V shed 2 bases and J shed 3 bases, with 14 bases lying between them. For the CDR3, the DNA is TGTGCCATCAGTGAGGCCCAGGGAAAAAACTACAATGAGCAGTTCTTC. Protein product: CAISEAQGKNYNEQFF.

The V gene is TRBV7-9, the J gene TRBJ1-3; no reliable D call. V gave up 5 bases and J gave up 0 bases, with 8 bases separating them. The CDR3 contains 14 residues. Germline-derived CDR1 and CDR2 are SEHNR and FQNEAQ (reference sequence). DNA for the CDR3: TGTGCCAGCAGCGTGGTGAGCTCTGGAAACACCATATATTTT. Its translation: CASSVVSSGNTIYF.

This sequence joins TRBV29-1 and TRBJ1-1; D gene unclear. This CDR3 spans 14 amino acids. V lost 5 bases and J lost 1, with 14 bases in between. The germline gives CDR1 SQVTM, CDR2 ANQGSEA. The CDR3 spells CSVTTETWNTEAFF. CDR3 sequence (DNA): TGCAGCGTTACAACAGAAACCTGGAACACTGAAGCTTTCTTT.

The chain employs TRBV29-1 and TRBJ2-3, with TRBD2 as a possible D gene (5 bases). Trimming took off 5 bases at V and 4 bases at J, with 10 bases between the two ends. The CDR3 runs 12 residues. Germline CDR1 is SQVTM and CDR2 is ANQGSEA. The CDR3 region is CSVIRGSDTQYF. CDR3 DNA sequence: TGCAGCGTTATCCGAGGGTCAGATACGCAGTATTTT.